The 5 T cell receptor beta chains presented below share a single source sample, sequenced in a study of CD8+CD57+ T cells in acquired aplastic anemia. CDR3 and TCR beta VDJ profiling relied on genomic DNA as the template. TCRdb reprocessed the reads with MiXCR, giving one entry per CDR3 protein. Here the sample spans fewer than 200,000 distinct CDR3 sequences, roughly 50% being singletons. Patients selected for sequencing had displayed CD8+CD57+ cell expansion by flow cytometry. Source material: sorted CD4+, CD8+, or CD8+CD57+ T cells (not recorded which) from PBMCs. The receptors were sampled from a human donor with aplastic anemia.

The chain couples TRBV2 to TRBJ1-2; D unclear. Germline CDR1 is SNHLY and CDR2 is FYNNEI. V lost 5 bases and J lost 7, with 20 bases in between. The CDR3 has 15 residues. The CDR3: CASSPMTASPGGYTF. CDR3 DNA: TGTGCCAGCAGTCCTATGACGGCCTCACCGGGTGGCTACACCTTC.

In this sample, this clonotype turned up a few times. This chain connects TRBV29-1 to TRBJ2-1; a weak D match, TRBD2 (6 bases). There are 14 residues in the CDR3. Trimming cost V 4 bases and J 1 base, with 11 bases left between them. Germline assignment: CDR1 SQVTM and CDR2 ANQGSEA. The CDR3 sequence: CSVVGGASYNEQFF. In nucleotides, the CDR3 is TGCAGCGTTGTCGGAGGGGCGTCCTACAATGAGCAGTTCTTC.

Concerning this clonotype: Because it lacks the conserved phenylalanine or tryptophan at the end, this CDR3 is likely a read error. The chain joins TRBV10-3 to TRBJ2-2; 10 bases line up with TRBD2. Germline CDR1 and CDR2: ENHRY and SYGVKD. With V trimmed by 7 bases and J by 9 bases, 8 bases remained unmatched. CDR3 size: 14 residues. The CDR3 region is CAITRTSGPRELFS. The CDR3 coding sequence is TGTGCCATCACCCGGACTAGCGGACCCCGGGAGCTGTTTTCT.

With regard to this clonotype: At one end, the junction sequence differs from germline, possibly due to a read error. This chain joins TRBV29-1 and TRBJ2-7; no clear D. This CDR3 region has 13 residues. CDR1 SQVTM and CDR2 ANQGSEA come from the germline V gene. CDR3 region: CSVHFRSSYVQYF. The CDR3 region has the DNA TGCAGCGTCCACTTTCGTAGCTCCTACGTGCAGTACTTC.

This clonotype was detected many times. The chain is built from TRBV5-4 and TRBJ2-7, with 10 bases fitting TRBD1. Unmatched junction bases numbered 16, after V lost 3 bases and J lost 7 bases. The CDR3 contains 17 residues. CDR1 and CDR2 (germline): SGHNT, YYREEE (reference sequence). CDR3 sequence: CASSSGRQGAVLGEQYF. The CDR3 nucleotides read TGTGCCAGCAGCTCGGGCCGACAGGGGGCGGTTTTAGGTGAGCAGTACTTC. The full variable domain, with the rest looked up from reference TRBV5-4 and TRBJ2-7, is ETGVTQSPTHLIKTRGQQVTLRCSSQSGHNTVSWYQQALGQGPQFIFQYYREEENGRGNFPPRFSGLQFPNYSSELNVNALELDDSALYLCASSSGRQGAVLGEQYFGPGTRLTVT.